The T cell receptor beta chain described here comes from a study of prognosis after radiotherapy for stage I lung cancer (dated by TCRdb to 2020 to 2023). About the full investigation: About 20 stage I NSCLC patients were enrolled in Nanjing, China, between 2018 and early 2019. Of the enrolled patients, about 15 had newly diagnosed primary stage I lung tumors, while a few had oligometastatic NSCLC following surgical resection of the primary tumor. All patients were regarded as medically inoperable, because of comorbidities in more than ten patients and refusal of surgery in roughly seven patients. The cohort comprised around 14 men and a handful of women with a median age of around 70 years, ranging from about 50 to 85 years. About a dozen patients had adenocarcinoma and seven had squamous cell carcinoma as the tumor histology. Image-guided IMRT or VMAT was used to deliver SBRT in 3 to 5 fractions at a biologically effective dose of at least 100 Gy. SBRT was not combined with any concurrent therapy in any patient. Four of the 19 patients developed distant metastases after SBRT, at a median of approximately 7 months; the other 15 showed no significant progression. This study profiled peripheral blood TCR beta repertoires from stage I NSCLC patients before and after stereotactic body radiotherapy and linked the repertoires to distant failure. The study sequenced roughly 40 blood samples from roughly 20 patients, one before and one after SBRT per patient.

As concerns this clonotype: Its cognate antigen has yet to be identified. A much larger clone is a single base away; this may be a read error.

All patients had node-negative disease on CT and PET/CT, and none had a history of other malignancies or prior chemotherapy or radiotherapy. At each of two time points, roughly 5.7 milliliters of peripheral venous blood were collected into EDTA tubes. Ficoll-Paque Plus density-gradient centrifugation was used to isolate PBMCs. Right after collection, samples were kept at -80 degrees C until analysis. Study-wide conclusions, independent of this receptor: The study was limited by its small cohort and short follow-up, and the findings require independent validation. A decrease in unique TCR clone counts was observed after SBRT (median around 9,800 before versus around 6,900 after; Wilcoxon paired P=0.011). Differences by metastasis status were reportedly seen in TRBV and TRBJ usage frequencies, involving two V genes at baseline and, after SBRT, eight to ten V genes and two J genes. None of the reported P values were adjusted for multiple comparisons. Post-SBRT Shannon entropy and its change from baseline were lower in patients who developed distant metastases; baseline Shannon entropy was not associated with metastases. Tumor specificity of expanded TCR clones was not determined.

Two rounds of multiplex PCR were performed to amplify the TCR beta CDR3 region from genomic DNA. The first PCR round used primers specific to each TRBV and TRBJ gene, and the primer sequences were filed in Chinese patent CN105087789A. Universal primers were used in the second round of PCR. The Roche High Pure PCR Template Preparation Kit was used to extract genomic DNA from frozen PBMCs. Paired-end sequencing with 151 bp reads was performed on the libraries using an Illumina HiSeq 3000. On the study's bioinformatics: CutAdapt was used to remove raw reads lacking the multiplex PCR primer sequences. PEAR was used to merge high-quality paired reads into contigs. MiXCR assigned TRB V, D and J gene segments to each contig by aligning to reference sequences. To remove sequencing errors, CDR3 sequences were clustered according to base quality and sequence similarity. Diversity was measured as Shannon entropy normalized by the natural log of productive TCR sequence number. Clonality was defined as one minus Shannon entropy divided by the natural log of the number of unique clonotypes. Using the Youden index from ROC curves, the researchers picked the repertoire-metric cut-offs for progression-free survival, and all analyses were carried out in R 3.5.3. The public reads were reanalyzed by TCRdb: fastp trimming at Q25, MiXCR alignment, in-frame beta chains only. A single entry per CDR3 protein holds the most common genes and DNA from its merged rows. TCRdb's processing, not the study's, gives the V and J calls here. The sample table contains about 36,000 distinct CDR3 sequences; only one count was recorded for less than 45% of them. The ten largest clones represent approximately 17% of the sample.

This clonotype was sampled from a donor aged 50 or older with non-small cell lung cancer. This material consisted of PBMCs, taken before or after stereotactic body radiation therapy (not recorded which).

The CDR3 amino acid sequence is: CSVDPGQGEGCTF. The DNA sequence is given as TGCAGCGTTGATCCCGGACAGGGGGAGGGCTGCACCTTC. The chain is encoded by TRBV29-1 joined to TRBJ1-2, with 10 central nucleotides matching TRBD1. The germline V gene gives CDR1 as SQVTM and CDR2 as ANQGSEA. From the cysteine through the phenylalanine, the CDR3 covers 13 amino acids. Only CDR3 DNA is held: 39 bases, read in frame from base 1. Supplemented by the reference TRBV29-1 and TRBJ1-2 proteins around the CDR3, the complete variable domain is SAVISQKPSRDICQRGTSLTIQCQVDSQVTMMFWYRQQPGQSLTLIATANQGSEATYESGFVIDKFPISRPNLTFSTLTVSNMSPEDSSIYLCSVDPGQGEGCTFGSGTRLTVV.